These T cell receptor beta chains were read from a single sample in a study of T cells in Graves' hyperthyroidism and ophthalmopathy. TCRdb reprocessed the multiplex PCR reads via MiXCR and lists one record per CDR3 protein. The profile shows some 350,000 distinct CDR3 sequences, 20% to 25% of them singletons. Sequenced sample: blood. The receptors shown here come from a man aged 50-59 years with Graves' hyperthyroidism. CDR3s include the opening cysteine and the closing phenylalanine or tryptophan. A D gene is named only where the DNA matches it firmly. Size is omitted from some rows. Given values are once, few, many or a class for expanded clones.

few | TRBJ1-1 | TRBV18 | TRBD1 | TGTGCCAGCTCACCGCACTCCCCCGGGACAGGGGACACTGAAGCTTTCTTT | CASSPHSPGTGDTEAFF
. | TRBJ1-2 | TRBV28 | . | TGTGCCAGCAGTTTTCCAGGAGTAGCTAACTATGGCTACACCTTC | CASSFPGVANYGYTF
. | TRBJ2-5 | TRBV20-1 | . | TGCAGTGCTCCCAGGGTTCGAGAGACCCAGTACTTC | CSAPRVRETQYF
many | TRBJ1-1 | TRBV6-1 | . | TGTGCCAGCAGCCGCGGAGGGAACACTGAAGCTTTCTTT | CASSRGGNTEAFF
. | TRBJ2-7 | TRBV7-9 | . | TGTGCCAGCAGCTCCTTTGGGGGAGCCTACGAGCAGTACTTC | CASSSFGGAYEQYF
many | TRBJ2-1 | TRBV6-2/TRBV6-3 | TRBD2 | TGTGCCAGCAAACTAGCGGGAGGCAATGAGCAGTTCTTC | CASKLAGGNEQFF
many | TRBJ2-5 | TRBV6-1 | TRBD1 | TGTGCCAGCAGGGACAGGGGGGGAGAGACCCAGTACTTC | CASRDRGGETQYF
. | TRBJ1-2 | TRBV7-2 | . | TGTGCCAGCAGCTTAGCAGTAGGAGGCTACACCTTC | CASSLAVGGYTF
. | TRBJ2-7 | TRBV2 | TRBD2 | TGTGCCAGCAGTGATATAATGGGGGAGGGTCCCTACGAGCAGTACTTC | CASSDIMGEGPYEQYF
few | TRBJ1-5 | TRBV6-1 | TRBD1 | TGTGCCAGCAGTGCGACAGGGGGTGGAAATCAGCCCCAGCATTTT | CASSATGGGNQPQHF
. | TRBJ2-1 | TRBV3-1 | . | TGTGCCAGCAGTTCCTCCCGGAACAACAATGAGCAGTTCTTC | CASSSSRNNNEQFF
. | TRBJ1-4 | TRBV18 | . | TGTGCCAGCTCAGAGCTTCAGGGGACTGTGACTAATGAAAAACTGTTTTTT | CASSELQGTVTNEKLFF
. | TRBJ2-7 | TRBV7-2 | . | TGTGCCAGCAGCTTAGGGTCAGGGGCCTCCTACGAGCAGTACTTC | CASSLGSGASYEQYF
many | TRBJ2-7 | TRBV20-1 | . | TGCAGTGCTACAGGGTCGGGGAGCTACGAGCAGTACTTC | CSATGSGSYEQYF
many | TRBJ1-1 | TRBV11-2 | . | TGTGCCAGCAGATCTCCAGGGCACATGAACACTGAAGCTTTCTTT | CASRSPGHMNTEAFF
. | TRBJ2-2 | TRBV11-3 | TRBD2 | TGTGCCAGCAGCGCCCCTGGTGTTAGCGGGAGCACCGGGGAGCTGTTTTTT | CASSAPGVSGSTGELFF
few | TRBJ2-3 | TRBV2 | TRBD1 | TGTGCCAGCTCACCGGGACAGGAGAGCACAGATGCGCAGTATTTT | CASSPGQESTDAQYF